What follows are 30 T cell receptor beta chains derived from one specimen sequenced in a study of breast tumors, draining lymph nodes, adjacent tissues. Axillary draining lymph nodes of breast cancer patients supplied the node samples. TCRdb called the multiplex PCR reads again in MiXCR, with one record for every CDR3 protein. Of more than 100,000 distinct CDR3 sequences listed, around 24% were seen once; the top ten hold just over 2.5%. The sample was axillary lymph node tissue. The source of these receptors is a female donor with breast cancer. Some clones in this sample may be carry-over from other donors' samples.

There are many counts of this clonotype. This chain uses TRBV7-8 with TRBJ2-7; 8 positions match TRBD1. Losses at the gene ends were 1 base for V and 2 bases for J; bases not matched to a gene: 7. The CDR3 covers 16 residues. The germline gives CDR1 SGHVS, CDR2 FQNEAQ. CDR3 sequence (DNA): TGTGCCAGCAGCTTAGAGTACGGACAGGGCGCCTACGAGCAGTACTTC. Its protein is CASSLEYGQGAYEQYF.

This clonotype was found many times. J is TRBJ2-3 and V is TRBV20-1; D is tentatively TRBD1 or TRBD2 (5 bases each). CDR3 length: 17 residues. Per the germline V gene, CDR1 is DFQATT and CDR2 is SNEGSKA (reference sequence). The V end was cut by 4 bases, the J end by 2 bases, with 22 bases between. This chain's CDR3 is CSAIRPGPNVNTDTQYF. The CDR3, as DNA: TGCAGTGCTATCCGGCCGGGACCCAACGTTAACACAGATACGCAGTATTTT.

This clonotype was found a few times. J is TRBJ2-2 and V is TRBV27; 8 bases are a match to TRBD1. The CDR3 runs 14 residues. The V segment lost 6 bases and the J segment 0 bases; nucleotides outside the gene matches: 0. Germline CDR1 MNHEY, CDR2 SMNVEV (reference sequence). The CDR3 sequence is CASRDRANTGELFF. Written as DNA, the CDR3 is TGTGCCAGCAGGGACAGGGCGAACACCGGGGAGCTGTTTTTT.

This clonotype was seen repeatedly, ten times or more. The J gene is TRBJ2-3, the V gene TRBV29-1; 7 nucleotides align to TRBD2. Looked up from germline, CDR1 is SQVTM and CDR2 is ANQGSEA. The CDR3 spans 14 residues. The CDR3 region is CTILGGRGTDTQYF. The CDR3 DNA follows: TGCACCATCCTGGGCGGGAGAGGGACAGATACGCAGTATTTT.

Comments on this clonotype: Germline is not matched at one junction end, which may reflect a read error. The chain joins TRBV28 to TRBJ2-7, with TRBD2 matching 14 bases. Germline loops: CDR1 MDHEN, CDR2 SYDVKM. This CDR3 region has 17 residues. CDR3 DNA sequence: TGTGCCAGCAGTTTATGGGGGACTAGCGGGAGTTCCTACGAGCAGCACTTC. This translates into CASSLWGTSGSSYEQHF. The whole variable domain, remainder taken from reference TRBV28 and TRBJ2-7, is DVKVTQSSRYLVKRTGEKVFLECVQDMDHENMFWYRQDPGLGLRLIYFSYDVKMKEKGDIPEGYSVSREKKERFSLILESASTNQTSMYLCASSLWGTSGSSYEQHFGPGTRLTVT.

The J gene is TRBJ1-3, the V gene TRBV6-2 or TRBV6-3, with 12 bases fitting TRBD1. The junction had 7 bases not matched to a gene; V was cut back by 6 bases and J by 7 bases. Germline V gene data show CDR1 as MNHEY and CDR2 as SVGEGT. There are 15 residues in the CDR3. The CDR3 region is CASSSPGQGANTIYF. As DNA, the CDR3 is TGTGCCAGCAGCTCACCGGGACAGGGGGCGAACACCATATATTTT.

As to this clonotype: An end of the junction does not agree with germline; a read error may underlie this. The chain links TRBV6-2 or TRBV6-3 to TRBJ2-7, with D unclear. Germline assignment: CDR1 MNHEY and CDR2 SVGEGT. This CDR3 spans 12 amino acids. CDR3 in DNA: TGTGCCGGCAGCCGCCTCTACTACGAGCAGTACTTC. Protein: CAGSRLYYEQYF.

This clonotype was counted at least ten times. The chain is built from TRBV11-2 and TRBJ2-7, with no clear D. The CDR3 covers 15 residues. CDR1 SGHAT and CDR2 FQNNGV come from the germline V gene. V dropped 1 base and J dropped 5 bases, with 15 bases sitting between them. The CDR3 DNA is TGTGCCAGCAGCTTAGGAATAGCCTCGGGCGACGAGCAGTACTTC. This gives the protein CASSLGIASGDEQYF.

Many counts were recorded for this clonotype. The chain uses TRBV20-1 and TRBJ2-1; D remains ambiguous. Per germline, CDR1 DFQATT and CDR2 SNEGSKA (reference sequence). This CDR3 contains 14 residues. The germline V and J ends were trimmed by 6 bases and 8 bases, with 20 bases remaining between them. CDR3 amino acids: CSARRLTSSHEQFF. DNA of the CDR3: TGCAGTGCCCGTCGCCTTACATCGTCCCATGAGCAGTTCTTC.

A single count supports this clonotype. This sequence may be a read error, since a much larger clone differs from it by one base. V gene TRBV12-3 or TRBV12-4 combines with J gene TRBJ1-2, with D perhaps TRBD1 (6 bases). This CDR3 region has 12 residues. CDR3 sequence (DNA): TGTGCCAGCAGTGAGGGACCCGGGGGCTACGCCTTC. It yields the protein CASSEGPGGYAF.

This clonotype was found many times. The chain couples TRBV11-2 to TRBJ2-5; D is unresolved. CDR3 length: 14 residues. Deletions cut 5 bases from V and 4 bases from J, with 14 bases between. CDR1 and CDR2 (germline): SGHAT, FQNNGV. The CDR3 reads CASSPFVSGETQYF. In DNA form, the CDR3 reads TGTGCCAGCAGCCCCTTCGTCAGTGGAGAGACCCAGTACTTC.

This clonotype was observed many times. CDR3 residues: CSARAPGHPTEKLFF. The CDR3 nucleotides are TGCAGTGCTAGGGCTCCGGGACACCCAACGGAAAAACTGTTTTTT. The V gene is TRBV20-1, the J gene TRBJ1-4, with D maybe TRBD1 (6 bases). The CDR3 is made up of 15 amino acids. Germline loops: CDR1 DFQATT, CDR2 SNEGSKA (reference sequence). V was shortened by 3 bases and J by 8 bases, with 19 bases between the two germline ends.

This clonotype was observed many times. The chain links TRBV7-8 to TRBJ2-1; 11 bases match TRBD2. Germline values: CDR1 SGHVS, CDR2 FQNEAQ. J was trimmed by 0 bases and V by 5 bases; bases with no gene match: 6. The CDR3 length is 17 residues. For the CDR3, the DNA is TGTGCCAGCAGCGTAGGGACTAGCGGTCGCTCCTACAATGAGCAGTTCTTC. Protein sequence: CASSVGTSGRSYNEQFF. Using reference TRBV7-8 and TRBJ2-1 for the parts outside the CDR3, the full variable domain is GAGVSQSPRYKVAKRGQDVALRCDPISGHVSLFWYQQALGQGPEFLTYFQNEAQLDKSGLPSDRFFAERPEGSVSTLKIQRTQQEDSAVYLCASSVGTSGRSYNEQFFGPGTRLTVL.

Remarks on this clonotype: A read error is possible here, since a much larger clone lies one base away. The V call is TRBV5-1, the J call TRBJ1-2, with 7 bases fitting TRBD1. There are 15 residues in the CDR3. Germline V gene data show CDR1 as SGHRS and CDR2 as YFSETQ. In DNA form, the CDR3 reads TGCGCCGGCAGCTTGGGGCAGGGGGGGAACTATGGCTACACCTTC. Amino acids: CAGSLGQGGNYGYTF. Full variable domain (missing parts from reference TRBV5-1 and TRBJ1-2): KAGVTQTPRYLIKTRGQQVTLSCSPISGHRSVSWYQQTPGQGLQFLFEYFSETQRNKGNFPGRFSGRQFSNSRSEMNVSTLELGDSALYLCAGSLGQGGNYGYTFGSGTRLTVV.

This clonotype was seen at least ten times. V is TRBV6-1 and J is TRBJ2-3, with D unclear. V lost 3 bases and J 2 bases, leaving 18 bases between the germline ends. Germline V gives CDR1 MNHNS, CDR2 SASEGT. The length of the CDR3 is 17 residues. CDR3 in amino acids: CASSDQPPTSFTDTQYF. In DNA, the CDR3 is TGTGCCAGCAGTGACCAACCCCCAACGTCTTTCACAGATACGCAGTATTTT.

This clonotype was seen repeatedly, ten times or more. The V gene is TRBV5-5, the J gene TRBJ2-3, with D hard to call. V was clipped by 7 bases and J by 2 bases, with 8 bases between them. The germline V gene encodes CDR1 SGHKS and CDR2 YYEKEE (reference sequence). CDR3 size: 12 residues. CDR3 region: CASVGNTDTQYF. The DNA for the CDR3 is TGTGCCAGCGTAGGGAACACAGATACGCAGTATTTT.

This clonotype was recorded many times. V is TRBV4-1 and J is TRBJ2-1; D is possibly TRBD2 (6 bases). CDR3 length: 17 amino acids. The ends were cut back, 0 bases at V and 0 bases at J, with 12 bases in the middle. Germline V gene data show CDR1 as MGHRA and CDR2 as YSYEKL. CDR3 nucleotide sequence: TGCGCCAGCAGCCAAGACCCGGAGGGGCGCTCCTACAATGAGCAGTTCTTC. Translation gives CASSQDPEGRSYNEQFF.

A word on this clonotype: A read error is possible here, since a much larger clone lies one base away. In DNA, the CDR3 is TGCAGTACTAGCGGGGACTACGCGAACACCGGGGAGCTGTTTTTT. Translation gives CSTSGDYANTGELFF. This sequence joins TRBV20-1 and TRBJ2-2, with 10 bases that match TRBD2. CDR1 is DFQATT, CDR2 SNEGSKA, per germline (reference sequence). The CDR3 runs 15 residues.

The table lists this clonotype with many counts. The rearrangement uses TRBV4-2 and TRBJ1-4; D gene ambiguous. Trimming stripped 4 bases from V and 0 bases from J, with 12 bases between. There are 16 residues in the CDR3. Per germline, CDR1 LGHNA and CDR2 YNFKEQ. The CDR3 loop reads CASSPQADATNEKLFF. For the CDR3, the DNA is TGTGCCAGCAGCCCCCAGGCAGACGCAACTAATGAAAAACTGTTTTTT.

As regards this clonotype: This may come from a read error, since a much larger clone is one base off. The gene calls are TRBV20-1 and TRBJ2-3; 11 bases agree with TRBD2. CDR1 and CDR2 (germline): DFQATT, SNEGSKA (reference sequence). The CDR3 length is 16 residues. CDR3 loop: CSAVSGTSGFTDMQYF. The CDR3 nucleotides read TGCAGTGCTGTTTCCGGGACTAGCGGATTCACAGATATGCAGTATTTT.

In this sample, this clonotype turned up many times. The CDR3 loop is CASSLYGRAGYNEQFF. DNA for the CDR3: TGTGCCAGCAGTTTATATGGGAGGGCCGGGTACAATGAGCAGTTCTTC. The V and J genes are TRBV12-3 or TRBV12-4 and TRBJ2-1; 7 bases fit TRBD2. CDR3 length equals 16 residues. After removal of 2 bases from V and 4 bases from J, the junction contained 8 bases not matched to a gene.

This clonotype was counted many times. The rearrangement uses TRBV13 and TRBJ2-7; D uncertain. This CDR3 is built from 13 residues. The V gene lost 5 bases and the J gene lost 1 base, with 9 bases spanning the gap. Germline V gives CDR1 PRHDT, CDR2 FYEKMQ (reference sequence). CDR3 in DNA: TGTGCCAGCAGCCATCCGGATTCCTACGAGCAGTACTTC. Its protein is CASSHPDSYEQYF. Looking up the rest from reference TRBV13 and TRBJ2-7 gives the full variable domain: AAGVIQSPRHLIKEKRETATLKCYPIPRHDTVYWYQQGPGQDPQFLISFYEKMQSDKGSIPDRFSAQQFSDYHSELNMSSLELGDSALYFCASSHPDSYEQYFGPGTRLTVT.

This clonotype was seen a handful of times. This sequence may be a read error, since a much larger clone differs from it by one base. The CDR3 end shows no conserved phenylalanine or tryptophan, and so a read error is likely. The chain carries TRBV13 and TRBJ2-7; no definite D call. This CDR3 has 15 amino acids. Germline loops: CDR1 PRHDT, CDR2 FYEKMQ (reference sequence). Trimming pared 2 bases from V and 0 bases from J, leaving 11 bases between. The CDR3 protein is CASSLRVVGSYEQYL. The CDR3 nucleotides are TGTGCCAGCAGCTTAAGAGTCGTCGGCTCCTACGAGCAGTACCTC.

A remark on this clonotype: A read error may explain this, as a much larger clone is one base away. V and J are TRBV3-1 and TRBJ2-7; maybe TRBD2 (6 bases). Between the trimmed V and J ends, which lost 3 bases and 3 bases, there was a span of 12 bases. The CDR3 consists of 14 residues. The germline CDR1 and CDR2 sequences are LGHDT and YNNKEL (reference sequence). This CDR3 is CASSQSDGGYEQYF. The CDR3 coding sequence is TGTGCCAGCAGCCAGTCCGACGGGGGCTACGAGCAGTACTTC.

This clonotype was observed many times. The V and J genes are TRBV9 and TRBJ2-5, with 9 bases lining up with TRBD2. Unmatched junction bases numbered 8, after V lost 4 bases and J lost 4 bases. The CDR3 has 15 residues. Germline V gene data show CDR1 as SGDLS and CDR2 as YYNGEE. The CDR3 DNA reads TGTGCCAGCAGCCTGAGGGCGGGAGGGTTAGAGACCCAGTACTTC. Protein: CASSLRAGGLETQYF.

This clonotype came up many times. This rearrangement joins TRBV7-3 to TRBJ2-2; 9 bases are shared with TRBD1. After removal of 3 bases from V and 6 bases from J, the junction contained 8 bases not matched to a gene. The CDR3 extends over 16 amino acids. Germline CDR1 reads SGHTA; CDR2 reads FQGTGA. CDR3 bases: TGTGCCAGCAGCTTGACCGGGACAGGGAGGTCCGGGGAGCTGTTTTTT. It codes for CASSLTGTGRSGELFF.

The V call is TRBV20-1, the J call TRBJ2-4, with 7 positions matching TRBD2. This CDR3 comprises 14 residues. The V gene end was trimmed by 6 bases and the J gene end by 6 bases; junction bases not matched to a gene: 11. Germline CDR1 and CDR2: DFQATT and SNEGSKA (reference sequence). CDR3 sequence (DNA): TGCAGTGCACCGGGAACTAGCGAGGGAAACATTCAGTACTTC. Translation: CSAPGTSEGNIQYF.

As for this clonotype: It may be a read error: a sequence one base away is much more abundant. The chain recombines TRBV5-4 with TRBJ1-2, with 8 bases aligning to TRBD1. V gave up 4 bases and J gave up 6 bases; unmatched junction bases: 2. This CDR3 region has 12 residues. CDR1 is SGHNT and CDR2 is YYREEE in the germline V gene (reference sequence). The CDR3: CASSRTGNGYTF. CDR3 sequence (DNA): TGTGCCAGCAGCCGGACAGGGAATGGCTACACCTTC. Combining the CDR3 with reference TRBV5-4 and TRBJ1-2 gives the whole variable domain ETGVTQSPTHLIKTRGQQVTLRCSSQSGHNTVSWYQQALGQGPQFIFQYYREEENGRGNFPPRFSGLQFPNYSSELNVNALELDDSALYLCASSRTGNGYTFGSGTRLTVV.

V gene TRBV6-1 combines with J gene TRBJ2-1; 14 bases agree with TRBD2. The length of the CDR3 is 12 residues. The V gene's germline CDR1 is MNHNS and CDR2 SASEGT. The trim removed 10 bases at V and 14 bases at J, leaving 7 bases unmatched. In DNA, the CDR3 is TGTGCCACGGGACTAGCGGGAGTTATGGAGTTCTTC. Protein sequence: CATGLAGVMEFF.

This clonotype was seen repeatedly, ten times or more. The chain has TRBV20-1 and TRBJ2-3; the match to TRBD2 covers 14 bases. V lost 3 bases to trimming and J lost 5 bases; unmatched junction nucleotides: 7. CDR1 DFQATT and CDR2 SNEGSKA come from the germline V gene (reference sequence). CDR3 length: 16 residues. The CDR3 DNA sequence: TGCAGTGCTAGGGGCCGGACTAGCGGGAGGATAGATACGCAGTATTTT. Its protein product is CSARGRTSGRIDTQYF.